This T cell receptor (beta chain) was sequenced in a study of blood T cell repertoires in COVID-19. Turning to the study itself: COVID-19 samples from acute and convalescent phases originated in the United States, Italy and Spain.

As processed by the authors: Quantification of nucleated cells was approximated via reference gene primer amplification. The method was immunoSEQ multiplex PCR; TCRdb's version includes in-frame clones alone and lacks a portion of them. V, J and clone size were drawn from that table, and D and trimming were deduced from the DNA. The sample has fewer than 200,000 clones, almost 85% seen once; the top ten hold roughly 8%. Per the germline V gene, CDR1 is SQVTM and CDR2 is ANQGSEA. The CDR3 length is 12 residues. The receptor comes from a man aged 35-49 years who had recovered from COVID-19. The specimen sequenced was peripheral blood. V usage is TRBV29-1 and J usage is TRBJ2-5; 12 bases are shared with TRBD2. The CDR3 is CSGLAGGETQYF. The CDR3 nucleotides read TGCAGTGGGCTAGCGGGGGGGGAGACCCAGTACTTC.